The 2 T cell receptor beta chains presented below share a single source sample, sequenced in a study of T cell responses to AZD1222 COVID-19 vaccine (dated by TCRdb to about 2021). Reading the label with the study, this specimen's time point is: baseline before first vaccination. Libraries were built with the immunoSEQ multiplex PCR assay. The table comes from immuneACCESS by way of TCRdb, which keeps in-frame sequences with V and J called. Part of the clones is missing from these tables; in studies checked, under half for an unresolved V gene and the rest for unknown reasons. This sample is represented by more than 150,000 clones; around nine tenths of them were singletons. The ten largest account for approximately 0.5% of the sample. Source: peripheral blood, taken on day 0 of AZD1222 vaccination. These receptors came from an adult in good health.

V and J are TRBV9 and TRBJ2-7; a possible D gene is TRBD2 (5 bases). The germline CDR1 and CDR2 sequences are SGDLS and YYNGEE. The CDR3 runs 11 residues. The CDR3 is CATAKGDEQYF. Here the CDR3 DNA reads TGTGCTACAGCTAAGGGAGACGAGCAGTACTTC.

The chain employs TRBV5-6 and TRBJ2-7; 9 nucleotides match TRBD1. The V and J ends lost 7 bases and 6 bases, in that order; junction bases with no gene match: 5. The CDR3 length is 12 residues. Germline V CDR1 and CDR2: SGHDT, YYEEEE. Written as DNA, the CDR3 is TGTGCCAGCGGGACAGGGACGAGCGAGCAGTACTTC. Its translation is CASGTGTSEQYF. The full variable domain, its missing parts supplied by reference TRBV5-6 and TRBJ2-7, is DAGVTQSPTHLIKTRGQQVTLRCSPKSGHDTVSWYQQALGQGPQFIFQYYEEEERQRGNFPDRFSGHQFPNYSSELNVNALLLGDSALYLCASGTGTSEQYFGPGTRLTVT.